This entry lists 22 T cell receptor beta chains sequenced from one sample in a study of cytomegalovirus exposure and HLA in healthy donors. The PCR was carried out with 60 Vbeta primers and 13 Jbeta primers. Sequencing was performed with immunoSEQ multiplex PCR; in TCRdb, only in-frame clones are kept and a portion is missing. The sample records some 130,000 clones, 76% being singletons. The source material was PBMCs. The source is a man aged 35 to 55 in good health and CMV-seronegative.

This clone was observed a single time. The gene calls are TRBV28 and TRBJ1-5, with a tentative D call TRBD1 (6 bases). Germline CDR1 MDHEN, CDR2 SYDVKM. This CDR3 comprises 16 residues. Trimming removed 6 bases at V and 2 bases at J, with 17 bases between. As DNA, the CDR3 is TGTGCCAGCAGGGGGAACAGGGATTCGGGCAATCAGCCCCAGCATTTT. This codes for CASRGNRDSGNQPQHF.

In its sample, this clone was seen once. The J gene is TRBJ2-3, the V gene TRBV7-3, with D possibly TRBD1 on 6 matching bases. The CDR3 is made up of 13 amino acids. V was cut by 5 bases and J by 10 bases, with 16 bases left in between. The V gene's germline CDR1 is SGHTA and CDR2 FQGTGA. This CDR3 is CASSPQGRQAQYF. DNA for the CDR3: TGTGCCAGCAGCCCCCAGGGGCGGCAGGCGCAGTATTTT.

CDR3 loop: CASSLDPGAETQYF. The CDR3 DNA reads TGTGCCAGCAGCTTAGATCCAGGGGCAGAGACCCAGTACTTC. The chain employs TRBV11-3 and TRBJ2-5, with a possible D match to TRBD1 (6 bases). The V end lost 0 bases, the J end lost 4 bases, and 9 bases lay between the germline ends. CDR3 length equals 14 residues. Germline CDR1 is SGHNT and CDR2 is YENEEA. The entire variable domain, with the rest obtained from reference TRBV11-3 and TRBJ2-5, is as follows: EAGVVQSPRYKIIEKKQPVAFWCNPISGHNTLYWYLQNLGQGPELLIRYENEEAVDDSQLPKDRFSAERLKGVDSTLKIQPAELGDSAVYLCASSLDPGAETQYFGPGTRLLVL.

The rearrangement links TRBV5-1 to TRBJ2-5, with 9 bases aligning to TRBD1. J was trimmed by 5 bases and V by 5 bases; bases with no gene match: 7. Germline assignment: CDR1 SGHRS and CDR2 YFSETQ. This CDR3 is built from 14 residues. This CDR3 reads CASRLQGAGETQYF. As DNA, the CDR3 is TGCGCCAGCAGGCTACAGGGGGCGGGCGAGACCCAGTACTTC.

The rearrangement uses TRBV14 and TRBJ2-7; TRBD1 matches 7 bases. From germline, CDR1 is SGHDN and CDR2 FVKESK. The CDR3 loop spans 15 amino acids. The V and J ends lost 2 bases and 3 bases, in that order; junction bases with no gene match: 7. The chain's CDR3 is CASSQPWDRRYEQYF. The CDR3, as DNA: TGTGCCAGCAGCCAACCATGGGACAGACGCTACGAGCAGTACTTC. The variable domain in full, completed from reference TRBV14 and TRBJ2-7, reads EAGVTQFPSHSVIEKGQTVTLRCDPISGHDNLYWYRRVMGKEIKFLLHFVKESKQDESGMPNNRFLAERTGGTYSTLKVQPAELEDSGVYFCASSQPWDRRYEQYFGPGTRLTVT.

The rearrangement uses TRBV5-4 and TRBJ2-7; perhaps TRBD2 as D (5 bases). Trimming took 5 bases from V and 0 from J, leaving 9 bases between them. This CDR3 has 13 amino acids. Germline CDR1 SGHNT, CDR2 YYREEE (reference sequence). The CDR3, as DNA: TGTGCCAGCAGTATGGGAGTCTCCTACGAGCAGTACTTC. It encodes CASSMGVSYEQYF. The full variable domain, rest sourced from reference TRBV5-4 and TRBJ2-7, is ETGVTQSPTHLIKTRGQQVTLRCSSQSGHNTVSWYQQALGQGPQFIFQYYREEENGRGNFPPRFSGLQFPNYSSELNVNALELDDSALYLCASSMGVSYEQYFGPGTRLTVT.

The table lists this clone with a count of one. The CDR3 nucleotides read TGTGCCAGCAGGGGAACAGGGGTTGTAGATCAGCCCCAGCATTTT. Protein sequence: CASRGTGVVDQPQHF. V and J are TRBV2 and TRBJ1-5; 7 positions agree with TRBD1. V lost 6 bases, J lost 5 bases, and 10 bases stayed unmatched. Germline V gene lookup returns CDR1 SNHLY and CDR2 FYNNEI. CDR3 size: 15 residues.

This rearrangement joins TRBV28 to TRBJ1-5; D gene uncertain. Between the trimmed V and J ends, which lost 2 bases and 3 bases, there was a span of 8 bases. Germline lookup yields CDR1 MDHEN and CDR2 SYDVKM. The CDR3 spans 14 residues. CDR3 nucleotide sequence: TGTGCCAGCAGTTTAAACAGCTACAATCAGCCCCAGCATTTT. It translates to CASSLNSYNQPQHF.

V and J are TRBV6-5 and TRBJ2-7; 10 nucleotides agree with TRBD1. With 7 bases clipped from V and 2 bases from J, the junction kept 8 bases outside the gene matches. The germline V gene has CDR1 MNHEY and CDR2 SVGAGI. This CDR3 contains 15 residues. The CDR3 coding sequence is TGTGCCAGCAAACCCGAGGACAGGGGGACCTACGAGCAGTACTTC. It translates to CASKPEDRGTYEQYF.

This clone showed up just once. The CDR3 spells CASSQAQGLSRGTEAFF. As DNA, the CDR3 is TGCGCCAGCAGCCAAGCCCAGGGTTTGAGTAGGGGCACTGAAGCTTTCTTT. J is TRBJ1-1 and V is TRBV4-1; perhaps TRBD1 as D (5 bases). The CDR3 runs 17 residues. Germline-derived CDR1 and CDR2 are MGHRA and YSYEKL. Between the trimmed V and J ends, which lost 1 base and 4 bases, there was a span of 19 bases.

This chain connects TRBV28 to TRBJ2-7; 9 bases map to TRBD1. The germline V gene encodes CDR1 MDHEN and CDR2 SYDVKM. Unmatched junction bases numbered 11, after V lost 5 bases and J lost 6 bases. The CDR3 is 15 residues long. The CDR3 region is CASSPPPGQGAEQYF. In DNA, the CDR3 is TGTGCCAGCAGTCCCCCACCGGGACAGGGAGCCGAGCAGTACTTC.

This sequence joins TRBV4-3 and TRBJ2-3; 7 nucleotides align to TRBD2. CDR3 length: 16 amino acids. CDR1 LGHNA and CDR2 YSLEER come from the germline V gene. Trimming at V came to 4 bases and at J to 4 bases, leaving 11 bases not matched to a gene. The CDR3, as DNA: TGCGCCAGCAGCCCAGTAGCGGGTATCCCGTCAGATACGCAGTATTTT. It is translated as CASSPVAGIPSDTQYF.

The chain couples TRBV4-3 to TRBJ2-4, with D maybe TRBD2 (6 bases). The CDR3 spans 13 residues. Trimming cost V 7 bases and J 0 bases, with 7 bases left between them. CDR1 is LGHNA, CDR2 YSLEER, per germline. DNA of the CDR3: TGCGCCAGCATGCGGGGAGCCAAAAACATTCAGTACTTC. Translation gives CASMRGAKNIQYF.

This chain uses TRBV18 with TRBJ2-5; a weak D match, TRBD1 (6 bases). The CDR3 length is 13 residues. From germline, CDR1 is KGHSH and CDR2 LQKENI. Trimming took off 4 bases at V and 2 bases at J, with 8 bases between the two ends. CDR3 region: CASSRDRQETQYF. The CDR3 DNA follows: TGTGCCAGCTCACGCGACAGGCAAGAGACCCAGTACTTC.

The chain uses TRBV15 and TRBJ2-5, with 10 nucleotides matching TRBD2. CDR1 is LNHNV, CDR2 YYDKDF, per germline (reference sequence). The CDR3 length is 20 residues. V shed 2 bases and J 4 bases; nucleotides not matched to a gene: 19. CDR3 region: CATSRLAGAGKGPPRETQYF. CDR3 DNA sequence: TGTGCCACCAGCAGACTAGCGGGAGCTGGGAAGGGGCCACCACGAGAGACCCAGTACTTC.

The chain carries TRBV7-3 and TRBJ2-3, with 14 bases matching TRBD2. CDR1 and CDR2 from the germline V gene are SGHTA and FQGTGA. Unmatched junction bases numbered 7, after V lost 5 bases and J lost 6 bases. CDR3 length: 16 residues. In nucleotides, the CDR3 is TGTGCCAGCAGCCCGCGACTAGCGGGGGGGCCCGATACGCAGTATTTT. Protein product: CASSPRLAGGPDTQYF. Complete variable domain (other parts from reference TRBV7-3 and TRBJ2-3): GAGVSQTPSNKVTEKGKYVELRCDPISGHTALYWYRQSLGQGPEFLIYFQGTGAADDSGLPNDRFFAVRPEGSVSTLKIQRTERGDSAVYLCASSPRLAGGPDTQYFGPGTRLTVL.

V gene TRBV10-3 combines with J gene TRBJ1-1, with D uncertain. The V end lost 1 base, the J end lost 3 bases, and 6 bases lay between the germline ends. In germline, CDR1 is ENHRY, CDR2 SYGVKD. The CDR3 contains 13 residues. The CDR3 loop is CAISEYRDTEAFF. CDR3 in DNA: TGTGCCATCAGTGAGTACAGAGACACTGAAGCTTTCTTT.

The J gene is TRBJ2-7, the V gene TRBV2, with TRBD1 matching over 10 bases. Germline V lookup: CDR1 SNHLY, CDR2 FYNNEI. The CDR3 covers 13 residues. V was pared by 7 bases and J by 5 bases, with 5 bases of the junction left unmatched. The CDR3 here is CASIGTGANEQYF. CDR3 bases: TGTGCCAGCATTGGGACAGGGGCCAACGAGCAGTACTTC.

J is TRBJ2-5 and V is TRBV5-1; 11 nucleotides agree with TRBD2. The CDR3 has 18 residues. Germline V CDR1 and CDR2: SGHRS, YFSETQ. The V gene end was trimmed by 0 bases and the J gene end by 2 bases; junction bases not matched to a gene: 9. The DNA of the CDR3 is TGCGCCAGCAGCTTGGCCGTGGCTAGCGGGGGGCCTCAAGAGACCCAGTACTTC. Its translation is CASSLAVASGGPQETQYF.

The chain has TRBV5-1 and TRBJ2-7, with TRBD1 matching 8 bases. Germline CDR1 SGHRS, CDR2 YFSETQ. The CDR3 is 15 residues long. The trim removed 6 bases at V and 5 bases at J, leaving 13 bases unmatched. CDR3 region: CASTTGTGDVNEQYF. Here the CDR3 DNA reads TGCGCCAGCACCACCGGGACAGGAGACGTCAACGAGCAGTACTTC.

The chain uses TRBV7-2 and TRBJ2-2; D gene ambiguous. This CDR3 spans 15 amino acids. The V and J ends lost 5 bases and 0 bases respectively, with 10 bases between them. The V gene's germline CDR1 is SGHTA and CDR2 FQGNSA. In nucleotides, the CDR3 is TGTGCCAGCAGCCCGAGGATAACGAACACCGGGGAGCTGTTTTTT. This gives the protein CASSPRITNTGELFF.

Here the CDR3 DNA reads TGTGCCAGCAGCTCAGGGGTGGCAGGAGGCTCCATGAACACTGAAGCTTTCTTT. Protein: CASSSGVAGGSMNTEAFF. The V call is TRBV7-3, the J call TRBJ1-1; D may be TRBD1 (6 bases). With 4 bases removed from V and 0 bases from J, the gap between germline ends came to 21 bases. Germline values: CDR1 SGHTA, CDR2 FQGTGA. This CDR3 has 18 residues.